This passage covers 23 T cell receptor beta chains from one sample sequenced in a study of shared clonotypes between healthy human individuals. TCRdb's table, derived via immunoSEQ multiplex PCR, lists solely in-frame clones and lacks some. The table has about 600,000 clones, more than 95% seen once; the top ten hold approximately 0.057%. Sequencing used naive CD4+ T cells sorted from blood. As for subset: CD45RA+ positively selected. These receptors came from a woman aged 30 to 39 in good health.

This chain joins TRBV28 and TRBJ2-7, with D unresolved. The CDR3 loop spans 15 amino acids. Germline values: CDR1 MDHEN, CDR2 SYDVKM. Trimming took 0 bases from V and 0 from J, leaving 9 bases between them. The CDR3 protein is CASSLWSISSYEQYF. The CDR3 nucleotides read TGTGCCAGCAGTTTATGGTCTATCAGCTCCTACGAGCAGTACTTC.

The chain recombines TRBV27 with TRBJ1-5; TRBD1 matches at 7 bases. The CDR3 extends over 14 amino acids. Germline V gene data show CDR1 as MNHEY and CDR2 as SMNVEV (reference sequence). V shed 5 bases, J shed 5 bases, and the junction held 6 bases outside the gene matches. This CDR3 is CASSMTGFDQPQHF. The CDR3, as DNA: TGTGCCAGCAGTATGACAGGGTTTGATCAGCCCCAGCATTTT.

V and J are TRBV19 and TRBJ1-4; D is unresolved. Trimming removed 3 bases at V and 3 bases at J, with 11 bases between. Germline V CDR1 and CDR2: LNHDA, SQIVND (reference sequence). CDR3 length: 15 amino acids. The CDR3 spells CASSMELHSNEKLFF. CDR3 nucleotides: TGTGCCAGTAGTATGGAGTTACATTCTAATGAAAAACTGTTTTTT.

The CDR3 DNA follows: TGCGCCAGCAGCGGGGGAGGAAGGGAGACCCAGTACTTC. The encoded protein is CASSGGGRETQYF. This rearrangement joins TRBV5-1 to TRBJ2-5; D is perhaps TRBD2 (6 bases). The V gene's germline CDR1 is SGHRS and CDR2 YFSETQ. The CDR3 length is 13 residues. V lost 4 bases and J lost 5, with 12 bases in between.

The V and J genes are TRBV5-4 and TRBJ2-5, with a tentative D call TRBD2 (5 bases). The ends were cut back, 0 bases at V and 2 bases at J, with 14 bases in the middle. From germline, CDR1 is SGHNT and CDR2 YYREEE (reference sequence). The CDR3 spans 16 residues. CDR3 nucleotide sequence: TGTGCCAGCAGCTTGGCCGCGGGCGGGCGACAAGAGACCCAGTACTTC. This encodes CASSLAAGGRQETQYF.

V is TRBV27 and J is TRBJ1-5, with D tentatively TRBD1 (6 bases). Germline values: CDR1 MNHEY, CDR2 SMNVEV (reference sequence). The CDR3 totals 16 residues. The V end lost 5 bases, the J end lost 16 bases, and 30 bases lay between the germline ends. CDR3 DNA sequence: TGTGCCAGCAGTAAGCGGGACGGGGGCGCCTTGGACAATCTTCATTTT. It is translated as CASSKRDGGALDNLHF.

V is TRBV6-5 and J is TRBJ2-7; 8 bases match TRBD2. The CDR3 spans 15 residues. CDR1 is MNHEY and CDR2 is SVGAGI in the germline V gene. The V and J ends lost 9 bases and 2 bases, in that order; junction bases with no gene match: 12. CDR3 nucleotides: TGTGCCAGTCGCTTGATAGCGGGATCCCCCTACGAGCAGTACTTC. Protein product: CASRLIAGSPYEQYF.

This clone has only one observation. This same CDR3 is encoded by further DNA sequences in the sample. V is TRBV5-1 and J is TRBJ2-2; TRBD2 is a possible D gene (6 bases). CDR1 is SGHRS, CDR2 YFSETQ, per germline. This CDR3 is 15 amino acids long. The V and J ends lost 1 base and 0 bases respectively, with 7 bases between them. The CDR3 nucleotides read TGCGCCAGCAGCTTGCTAGCGTCGAACACCGGGGAGCTGTTTTTT. Translation gives CASSLLASNTGELFF. The full variable domain, in which reference TRBV5-1 and TRBJ2-2 provide the parts outside the CDR3, is KAGVTQTPRYLIKTRGQQVTLSCSPISGHRSVSWYQQTPGQGLQFLFEYFSETQRNKGNFPGRFSGRQFSNSRSEMNVSTLELGDSALYLCASSLLASNTGELFFGEGSRLTVL.

This sequence joins TRBV9 and TRBJ2-5; 7 bases agree with TRBD2. With V trimmed by 1 base and J by 5 bases, 11 bases remained unmatched. CDR1 is SGDLS and CDR2 is YYNGEE in the germline V gene. The CDR3 loop spans 16 amino acids. CDR3 bases: TGTGCCAGCAGCGTACGCCCTGCGGGAGCGGGTGAGACCCAGTACTTC. Translated: CASSVRPAGAGETQYF.

The CDR3 DNA reads as TGTGCCAGCTCACGGCGGGAACAGAGCTCCTACGAGCAGTACTTC. It yields the protein CASSRREQSSYEQYF. The rearrangement joins TRBV18 to TRBJ2-7; tentatively, D is TRBD2 (6 bases). The germline V and J ends were trimmed by 4 bases and 0 bases, with 13 bases remaining between them. Per germline, CDR1 KGHSH and CDR2 LQKENI. The CDR3 extends over 15 amino acids.

The rearrangement links TRBV5-5 to TRBJ2-7; the D is unclear. The CDR3 extends over 15 amino acids. Germline-derived CDR1 and CDR2 are SGHKS and YYEKEE (reference sequence). V dropped 4 bases and J dropped 3 bases, with 17 bases sitting between them. The CDR3, as DNA: TGTGCCAGCAGCCCCCCCTGGCACAGAAGCTACGAGCAGTACTTC. Encoded protein: CASSPPWHRSYEQYF.

Concerning this clone itself: Other DNA sequences from this sample encode an identical CDR3 as well. The chain uses TRBV5-1 and TRBJ1-5; D is undetermined. CDR3 length equals 15 residues. The V gene's germline CDR1 is SGHRS and CDR2 YFSETQ. V was shortened by 5 bases and J by 0 bases, with 12 bases between the two germline ends. The CDR3 loop reads CASSLSDYSNQPQHF. CDR3 in DNA: TGCGCCAGCAGTCTGTCCGATTATAGCAATCAGCCCCAGCATTTT.

The gene calls are TRBV15 and TRBJ2-7, with 10 bases lining up with TRBD1. This CDR3 comprises 16 residues. Trimming cost V 2 bases and J 3 bases; bases outside gene matches: 7. CDR1 LNHNV and CDR2 YYDKDF come from the germline V gene (reference sequence). The CDR3 bases are TGTGCCACCAGCAGAACCCCCGGGACAGGGGACTACGAGCAGTACTTC. This sequence encodes CATSRTPGTGDYEQYF.

The chain couples TRBV28 to TRBJ2-1, with 12 bases lining up with TRBD1. The trim removed 5 bases at V and 15 bases at J, leaving 14 bases unmatched. The germline gives CDR1 MDHEN, CDR2 SYDVKM. The CDR3 has 15 residues. The CDR3 bases are TGTGCCAGCAGTCCCATGGGACAGGGGGCGAGGAAGCGGTTCTTC. It is translated as CASSPMGQGARKRFF.

V usage is TRBV4-2 and J usage is TRBJ2-7; D is perhaps TRBD2 (6 bases). Trimming left V 4 bases short and J 3 bases short, with 13 bases between. CDR1 and CDR2 (germline): LGHNA, YNFKEQ. The CDR3 contains 14 residues. This CDR3 is CASSPGGTYYEQYF. For the CDR3, the DNA is TGTGCCAGCAGCCCCGGCGGGACTTACTACGAGCAGTACTTC.

The rearrangement uses TRBV19 and TRBJ1-6; TRBD1 agrees at 9 bases. V was pared by 6 bases and J by 7 bases, with 13 bases of the junction left unmatched. Germline loops: CDR1 LNHDA, CDR2 SQIVND (reference sequence). The length of the CDR3 is 17 residues. CDR3 DNA sequence: TGTGCCAGTAGGACGCCGGGACAGGGCCTAGGCAATTCACCCCTCCACTTT. This sequence encodes CASRTPGQGLGNSPLHF.

This clone appeared a single time. This chain links TRBV2 with TRBJ2-7, with a possible D match to TRBD2 (6 bases). Trimming cost V 4 bases and J 0 bases, with 16 bases left between them. Germline V CDR1 and CDR2: SNHLY, FYNNEI. This CDR3 is built from 16 residues. The CDR3 region has the DNA TGTGCCAGCAGTGGGCCCCCGGGACTGCTCTCCTACGAGCAGTACTTC. It codes for CASSGPPGLLSYEQYF.

The J gene is TRBJ2-7, the V gene TRBV5-5; tentatively, D is TRBD1 (6 bases). Germline lookup yields CDR1 SGHKS and CDR2 YYEKEE (reference sequence). The CDR3 runs 16 residues. V lost 4 bases and J 2 bases, leaving 19 bases between the germline ends. In DNA form, the CDR3 reads TGTGCCAGCAGCCCATCGGGGACACCGATAGCCTACGAGCAGTACTTC. This encodes CASSPSGTPIAYEQYF.

The chain is built from TRBV5-1 and TRBJ1-1, with D perhaps matching TRBD1 (5 bases). CDR1 is SGHRS and CDR2 is YFSETQ in the germline V gene. There are 14 residues in the CDR3. The ends were cut back, 4 bases at V and 7 bases at J, with 17 bases in the middle. CDR3 in DNA: TGCGCCAGCAGCCCGCAGGGTGTGAGGGGTGAAGCTTTCTTT. Translated: CASSPQGVRGEAFF.

This clone was recorded once. The chain links TRBV27 to TRBJ1-2, with 9 bases lining up with TRBD1. V lost 4 bases, J lost 6 bases, and 15 bases stayed unmatched. Germline values: CDR1 MNHEY, CDR2 SMNVEV (reference sequence). The CDR3 is 17 amino acids. CDR3 sequence (DNA): TGTGCCAGCAGTTCCCTGGGACAGGGAATTTCGGGGCATGGCTACACCTTC. It yields the protein CASSSLGQGISGHGYTF.

This clone was recorded once. V gene TRBV6-1 combines with J gene TRBJ2-5; 8 bases match TRBD1. V shed 3 bases and J 5 bases; nucleotides not matched to a gene: 5. Germline CDR1 is MNHNS and CDR2 is SASEGT. This CDR3 has 14 residues. The CDR3 loop reads CASSDWTGRETQYF. The DNA of the CDR3 is TGTGCCAGCAGTGACTGGACAGGGAGGGAGACCCAGTACTTC.

CDR3 amino acids: CASSKDDFTYEQYF. CDR3 in DNA: TGTGCCAGCAGCAAAGATGACTTCACCTACGAGCAGTACTTC. The gene calls are TRBV21-1 and TRBJ2-7; TRBD2 is taken as the D call from the table, unchecked against the DNA. TRBV21-1 is marked as a pseudogene. The CDR3 length is 14 residues.

The chain joins TRBV7-9 to TRBJ2-7; D is possibly TRBD1 (6 bases). Trimming pared 5 bases from V and 6 bases from J, leaving 11 bases between. There are 12 residues in the CDR3. Per germline, CDR1 SEHNR and CDR2 FQNEAQ (reference sequence). The CDR3 DNA reads as TGTGCCAGCAGCCCCAGGGGTAGCGAGCAGTACTTC. This sequence encodes CASSPRGSEQYF.